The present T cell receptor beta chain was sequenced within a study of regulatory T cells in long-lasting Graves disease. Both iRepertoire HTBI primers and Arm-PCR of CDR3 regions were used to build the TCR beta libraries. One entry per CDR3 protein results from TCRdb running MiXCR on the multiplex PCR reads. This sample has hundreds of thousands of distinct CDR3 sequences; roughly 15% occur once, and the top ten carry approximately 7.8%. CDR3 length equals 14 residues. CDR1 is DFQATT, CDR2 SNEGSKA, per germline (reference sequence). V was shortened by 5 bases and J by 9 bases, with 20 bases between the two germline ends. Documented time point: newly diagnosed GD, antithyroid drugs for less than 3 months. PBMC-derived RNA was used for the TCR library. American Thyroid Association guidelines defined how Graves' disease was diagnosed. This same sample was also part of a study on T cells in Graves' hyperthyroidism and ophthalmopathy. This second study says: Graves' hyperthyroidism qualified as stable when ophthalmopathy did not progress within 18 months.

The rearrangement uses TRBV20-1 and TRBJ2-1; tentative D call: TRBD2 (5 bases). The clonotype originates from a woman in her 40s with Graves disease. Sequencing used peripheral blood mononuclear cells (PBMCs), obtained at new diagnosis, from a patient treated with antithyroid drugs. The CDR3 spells CSAPLSEVGGEQFF. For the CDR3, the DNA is TGCAGTGCTCCCTTGTCGGAGGTAGGTGGTGAGCAGTTCTTC.